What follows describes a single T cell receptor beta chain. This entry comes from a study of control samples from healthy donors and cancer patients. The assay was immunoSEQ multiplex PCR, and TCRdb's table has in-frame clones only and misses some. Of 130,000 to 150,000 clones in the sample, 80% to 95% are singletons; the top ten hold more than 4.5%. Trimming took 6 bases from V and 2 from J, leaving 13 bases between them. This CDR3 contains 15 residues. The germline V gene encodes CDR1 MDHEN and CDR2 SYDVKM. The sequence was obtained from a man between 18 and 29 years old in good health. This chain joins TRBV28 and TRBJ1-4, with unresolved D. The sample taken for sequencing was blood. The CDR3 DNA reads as TGTGCCAGCAGCTCCCCCTGGACCACTAATGAAAAACTGTTTTTT. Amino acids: CASSSPWTTNEKLFF.